One sample yielded the 14 T cell receptor beta chains listed below, sequenced in a study of early T cells in non-severe SARS-CoV-2 infection. TCRdb fed the 5' RACE reads into MiXCR, producing one record per CDR3 protein. Among about 25,000 distinct CDR3 sequences listed, about 5.5% were seen once. Sequencing was performed on whole blood. The source of these receptors is an adult who was a healthcare worker with PCR-confirmed SARS-CoV-2 infection or an uninfected control (not recorded which).

This clonotype appeared a few times. The V call is TRBV10-2, the J call TRBJ2-7; D perhaps matches TRBD2 (5 bases). Germline CDR1 WSHSY, CDR2 SAAADI. The germline V and J ends were trimmed by 6 bases and 2 bases, with 11 bases remaining between them. The CDR3 sequence is 13 residues long. CDR3 loop: CASREDDPYEQYF. The CDR3, as DNA: TGCGCCAGCAGGGAGGACGACCCCTACGAGCAGTACTTC.

This clonotype was counted ten times or more. The chain employs TRBV20-1 and TRBJ1-1; tentatively, D is TRBD1 (5 bases). The V end was cut by 7 bases, the J end by 10 bases, with 7 bases between. Germline V gives CDR1 DFQATT, CDR2 SNEGSKA (reference sequence). The CDR3 is 8 residues long. CDR3 amino acids: CSERGAFF. DNA of the CDR3: TGCAGTGAGAGGGGAGCTTTCTTT.

This clonotype was counted at least ten times. The chain couples TRBV14 to TRBJ2-2; no clear D. The ends were cut back, 0 bases at V and 6 bases at J, with 17 bases in the middle. The CDR3 is 17 residues long. Germline CDR1 and CDR2: SGHDN and FVKESK. CDR3 coding DNA: TGTGCCAGCAGCCAAGAACGGGTACACGGAAGGTCCGGGGAGCTGTTTTTT. It encodes CASSQERVHGRSGELFF.

This clonotype was picked up many times. The rearrangement links TRBV10-2 to TRBJ2-3; 10 bases map to TRBD2. Germline V CDR1 and CDR2: WSHSY, SAAADI. CDR3 length equals 15 residues. The V gene end was trimmed by 9 bases and the J gene end by 3 bases; junction bases not matched to a gene: 9. The CDR3 nucleotides read TGCGCCAGTATACGACTAGCGGGCCAAACAGATACGCAGTATTTT. Translating gives CASIRLAGQTDTQYF.

This clonotype was counted at least ten times. V gene TRBV5-4 combines with J gene TRBJ1-6; no firm D call. CDR1 and CDR2 from the germline V gene are SGHNT and YYREEE (reference sequence). This CDR3 is built from 14 residues. V lost 0 bases and J 4 bases, leaving 5 bases between the germline ends. DNA for the CDR3: TGTGCCAGCAGCTTGGCCGGGTATAATTCACCCCTCCACTTT. Translating gives CASSLAGYNSPLHF.

The CDR3 bases are TGTGCCAGCAGCCGACCGGAGACCCAGTACTTC. Translated, it gives CASSRPETQYF. This chain connects TRBV3-1 to TRBJ2-5; D is undetermined. The CDR3 runs 11 residues. Germline V lookup: CDR1 LGHDT, CDR2 YNNKEL (reference sequence). Deletions cut 4 bases from V and 5 bases from J, with 5 bases between.

The rearrangement uses TRBV5-1 and TRBJ2-1, with 7 bases matching TRBD1. Germline lookup yields CDR1 SGHRS and CDR2 YFSETQ. Unmatched junction bases numbered 4, after V lost 0 bases and J lost 10 bases. CDR3 length equals 13 residues. CDR3 amino acids: CASSLEGAWEQFF. As DNA, the CDR3 is TGCGCCAGCAGCTTGGAGGGGGCCTGGGAGCAGTTCTTC.

Comments on this clonotype: A clone one base away is much larger, so this may be a read error. V is TRBV29-1 and J is TRBJ2-1; no reliable D call. Germline lookup yields CDR1 SQVTM and CDR2 ANQGSEA. CDR3 length: 12 amino acids. V was pared by 4 bases and J by 7 bases, with 11 bases between. This CDR3 reads CSVVRLRNEQFF. In nucleotides, the CDR3 is TGCAGCGTTGTGAGGTTGAGGAATGAGCAGTTCTTC.

This clonotype was counted at least ten times. The chain has TRBV7-2 and TRBJ2-7; D gene unclear. CDR1 is SGHTA and CDR2 is FQGNSA in the germline V gene. V was cut by 5 bases and J by 6 bases, with 11 bases left in between. This CDR3 has 12 residues. CDR3 nucleotides: TGTGCCAGCAGCCTTTCCAGGTCCGAGCAGTACTTC. Encoded protein: CASSLSRSEQYF. The full variable domain, its missing parts supplied by reference TRBV7-2 and TRBJ2-7, is GAGVSQSPSNKVTEKGKDVELRCDPISGHTALYWYRQSLGQGLEFLIYFQGNSAPDKSGLPSDRFSAERTGGSVSTLTIQRTQQEDSAVYLCASSLSRSEQYFGPGTRLTVT.

The chain is built from TRBV4-1 and TRBJ2-3; tentative D call: TRBD2 (6 bases). V was pared by 3 bases and J by 5 bases, with 24 bases between. The germline gives CDR1 MGHRA, CDR2 YSYEKL. CDR3 length: 18 residues. In DNA, the CDR3 is TGCGCCAGCAGCCAGCTTACCGGGCGCGGGGACCTCAGAGATACGCAGTATTTT. Residues: CASSQLTGRGDLRDTQYF.

The sample holds many counts of this clonotype. The rearrangement uses TRBV5-5 and TRBJ1-6; TRBD1 might be the D (6 bases). This CDR3 is 17 amino acids long. CDR1 and CDR2 from the germline V gene are SGHKS and YYEKEE (reference sequence). V dropped 1 base and J dropped 2 bases, with 13 bases sitting between them. CDR3 protein: CASSLTGRSAYNSPLHF. CDR3 nucleotide sequence: TGTGCCAGCAGCTTGACAGGGAGGAGCGCCTATAATTCACCCCTCCACTTT.

This clonotype was picked up many times. This chain links TRBV20-1 with TRBJ2-7; 8 bases map to TRBD2. This CDR3 comprises 14 residues. The ends lost 6 bases at V and 2 bases at J; junction bases unmatched: 9. Germline CDR1 reads DFQATT; CDR2 reads SNEGSKA (reference sequence). As DNA, the CDR3 is TGCAGTGCAGACTCCCGGGGGGGCCCCTACGAGCAGTACTTC. Its translation: CSADSRGGPYEQYF.

This clonotype was counted ten times or more. The chain links TRBV5-1 to TRBJ2-7; 7 bases match TRBD2. Germline V gene sequence: CDR1 SGHRS, CDR2 YFSETQ. With V trimmed by 0 bases and J by 5 bases, 5 bases remained unmatched. This CDR3 is 14 amino acids long. The CDR3 DNA reads TGCGCCAGCAGCTTGGCCGGCCTAGCGGACGAGCAGTACTTC. This codes for CASSLAGLADEQYF.

Only a few counts were recorded for this clonotype. The rearrangement uses TRBV20-1 and TRBJ2-5, with a possible D match to TRBD2 (6 bases). CDR1 is DFQATT and CDR2 is SNEGSKA in the germline V gene (reference sequence). Trimming stripped 0 bases from V and 5 bases from J, with 13 bases between. The CDR3 contains 14 residues. The CDR3 coding sequence is TGCAGTGCTAGAGATCTGTCCAGCGGGGAGACCCAGTACTTC. Translation gives CSARDLSSGETQYF.